Below are 8 T cell receptor beta chains sequenced from a single sample in a study of blood T cell repertoires in COVID-19. The assay was immunoSEQ multiplex PCR, and TCRdb's table has in-frame clones only and misses some. This sample carries fewer than 250,000 clones, around four fifths of them seen once, and the ten largest clones take roughly 0.91%. Sequencing was carried out using peripheral blood. The receptors shown here come from a man aged 55 to 70 with COVID-19, enrolled during active disease.

The chain's CDR3 is CASSLGGGRNNEQFF. CDR3 nucleotides: TGTGCCAGCAGCCTAGGTGGCGGGAGGAACAATGAGCAGTTCTTC. The chain recombines TRBV7-7 with TRBJ2-1; 8 positions match TRBD2. CDR1 is SSHAT and CDR2 is FNYEAQ in the germline V gene (reference sequence). With 5 bases clipped from V and 5 bases from J, the junction kept 8 bases outside the gene matches. CDR3 length: 15 residues.

Here the CDR3 reads CASSLAGGDTEAFF. CDR3 in DNA: TGCGCCAGCAGCTTGGCCGGGGGGGACACTGAAGCTTTCTTT. This rearrangement joins TRBV5-1 to TRBJ1-1; possible D gene TRBD1, 5 bases. Trimming removed 0 bases from V and 3 bases from J, with 9 bases in between. The CDR3 loop spans 14 amino acids. Germline V CDR1 and CDR2: SGHRS, YFSETQ.

A single count supports this clone. The chain carries TRBV27 and TRBJ2-7; 11 bases match TRBD2. This CDR3 is 16 amino acids long. Germline assignment: CDR1 MNHEY and CDR2 SMNVEV (reference sequence). Trimming removed 5 bases from V and 2 bases from J; junction bases left unmatched: 8. In nucleotides, the CDR3 is TGTGCCAGCAGTCCACTCTTAGCGGGAGGGCCCTACGAGCAGTACTTC. Translation: CASSPLLAGGPYEQYF.

The chain joins TRBV6-1 to TRBJ1-2; TRBD1 matches 10 bases. The CDR3 length is 15 residues. J lost 7 bases, V lost 3 bases, and 8 bases had no gene match. Looked up from germline, CDR1 is MNHNS and CDR2 is SASEGT. The CDR3 reads CASSDYGQGVSGYTF. For the CDR3, the DNA is TGTGCCAGCAGTGATTATGGACAGGGGGTCTCTGGCTACACCTTC.

The V call is TRBV7-9, the J call TRBJ2-5; perhaps TRBD2 as D (5 bases). The germline V and J ends were trimmed by 1 base and 5 bases, with 11 bases remaining between them. Looked up from germline, CDR1 is SEHNR and CDR2 is FQNEAQ (reference sequence). The CDR3 consists of 14 residues. CDR3 loop: CASSLEWTGETQYF. The CDR3 coding sequence is TGTGCCAGCAGCTTAGAGTGGACGGGGGAGACCCAGTACTTC.

This clone was seen only a few times. This rearrangement joins TRBV28 to TRBJ1-2; 9 bases match TRBD1. The V gene end was trimmed by 1 base and the J gene end by 4 bases; junction bases not matched to a gene: 1. Germline CDR1 is MDHEN and CDR2 is SYDVKM. The CDR3 is 14 residues long. CDR3 sequence (DNA): TGTGCCAGCAGTTTATCGGACAGGGGCTATGGCTACACCTTC. It yields the protein CASSLSDRGYGYTF.

This sequence joins TRBV3-1 (or the pseudogene TRBV3-2) and TRBJ1-1, with D possibly being TRBD1 (6 bases). There are 14 residues in the CDR3. V lost 4 bases, J lost 1 base, and 10 bases lay in between. CDR1 is LGHDT and CDR2 is YNNKEL in the germline V gene (reference sequence). The CDR3 reads CASSRGTSNTEAFF. As DNA, the CDR3 is TGTGCCAGCAGCCGGGGGACATCGAACACTGAAGCTTTCTTT.

The chain recombines TRBV5-1 with TRBJ1-1; D possibly corresponds to TRBD1 (5 bases). V was shortened by 3 bases and J by 1 base, with 7 bases between the two germline ends. The CDR3 contains 13 residues. CDR1 and CDR2 from the germline V gene are SGHRS and YFSETQ. CDR3: CASSYQGNTEAFF. The CDR3 nucleotides are TGCGCCAGCAGCTACCAGGGGAACACTGAAGCTTTCTTT.